The present T cell receptor (beta chain) was sequenced within a study of blood T cells in healthy people across ages. At the level of the study: With template switching, about one barcoded beta molecule was captured per two T cells.

This clonotype was observed many times. Its antigen remains unidentified. It was with a sample-barcoded 5' primer and a J-beta primer mix that a second PCR of about 6 to 12 cycles was run. In TCRdb, the 5' RACE reads were re-called with MiXCR into one record per CDR3 protein. This table holds 1.5 million to 2 million distinct CDR3 sequences, over 25% found once. This CDR3 contains 15 residues. Trimming removed 6 bases from V and 3 bases from J; junction bases left unmatched: 11. Germline V gene lookup returns CDR1 SGHRS and CDR2 YFSETQ. Study-wide findings and caveats: Unsorted PBMC input precluded a conclusive naive versus antigen-experienced comparison.

The receptor comes from a woman aged 25-40 years in good health. The J gene is TRBJ2-7, the V gene TRBV5-1; 8 positions agree with TRBD2. Sequencing input: blood. The CDR3 loop reads CASKLGAGGFYEQYF. Written as DNA, the CDR3 is TGCGCCAGCAAACTAGGGGCGGGAGGATTCTACGAGCAGTACTTC.